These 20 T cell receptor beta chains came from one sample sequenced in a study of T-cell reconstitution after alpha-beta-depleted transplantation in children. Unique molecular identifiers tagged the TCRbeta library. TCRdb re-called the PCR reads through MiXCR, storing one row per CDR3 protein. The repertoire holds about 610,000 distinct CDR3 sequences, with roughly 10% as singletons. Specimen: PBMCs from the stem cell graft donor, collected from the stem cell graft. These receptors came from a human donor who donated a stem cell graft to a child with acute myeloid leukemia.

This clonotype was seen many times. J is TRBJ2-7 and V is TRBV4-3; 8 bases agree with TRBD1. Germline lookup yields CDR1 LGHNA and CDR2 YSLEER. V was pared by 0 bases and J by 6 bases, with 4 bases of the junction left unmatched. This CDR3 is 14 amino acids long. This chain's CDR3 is CASSQEGTGGEQYF. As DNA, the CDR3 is TGCGCCAGCAGCCAAGAGGGGACAGGCGGCGAGCAGTACTTC.

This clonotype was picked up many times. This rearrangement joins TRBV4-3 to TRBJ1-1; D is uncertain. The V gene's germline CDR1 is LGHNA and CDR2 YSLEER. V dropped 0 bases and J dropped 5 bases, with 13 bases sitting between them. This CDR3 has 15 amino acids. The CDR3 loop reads CASSQDRAGGTEAFF. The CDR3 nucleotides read TGCGCCAGCAGCCAAGATAGGGCCGGAGGGACTGAAGCTTTCTTT.

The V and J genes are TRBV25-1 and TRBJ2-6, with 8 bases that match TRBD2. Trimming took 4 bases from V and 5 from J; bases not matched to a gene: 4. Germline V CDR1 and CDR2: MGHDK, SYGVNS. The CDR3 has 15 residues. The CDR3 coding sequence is TGTGCCAGCAGTGGGTCGGGAGGGTGGGCCAACGTCCTGACTTTC. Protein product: CASSGSGGWANVLTF.

The CDR3 bases are TGTGCCAGCAGCTTATTTAGCGGGACTAGCGGGTTAAGGGGTAATGAGCAGTTCTTC. Its translation is CASSLFSGTSGLRGNEQFF. The chain links TRBV11-2 to TRBJ2-1, with 12 nucleotides matching TRBD2. The V segment lost 2 bases and the J segment 7 bases; nucleotides outside the gene matches: 15. The length of the CDR3 is 19 residues. Per the germline V gene, CDR1 is SGHAT and CDR2 is FQNNGV.

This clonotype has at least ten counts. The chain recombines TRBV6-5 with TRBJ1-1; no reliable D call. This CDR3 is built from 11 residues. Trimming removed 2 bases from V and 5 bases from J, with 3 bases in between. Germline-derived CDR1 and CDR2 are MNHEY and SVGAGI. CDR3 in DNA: TGTGCCAGCAGTTACGGAACTGAAGCTTTCTTT. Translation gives CASSYGTEAFF.

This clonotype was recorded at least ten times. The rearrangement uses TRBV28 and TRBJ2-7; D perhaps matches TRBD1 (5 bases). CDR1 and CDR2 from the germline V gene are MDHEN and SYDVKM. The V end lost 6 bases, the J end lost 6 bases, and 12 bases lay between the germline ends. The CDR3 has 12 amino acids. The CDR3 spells CASRLDISEQYF. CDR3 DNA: TGTGCCAGCAGATTGGACATCAGCGAGCAGTACTTC.

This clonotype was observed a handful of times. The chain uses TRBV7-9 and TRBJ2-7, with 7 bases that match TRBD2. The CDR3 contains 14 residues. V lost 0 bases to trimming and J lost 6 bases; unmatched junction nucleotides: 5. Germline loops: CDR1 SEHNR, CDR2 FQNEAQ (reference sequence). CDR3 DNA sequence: TGTGCCAGCAGCTTAGCGGGGGGGAAAGGCGAGCAGTACTTC. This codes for CASSLAGGKGEQYF. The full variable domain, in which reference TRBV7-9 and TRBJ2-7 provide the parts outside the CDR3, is DTGVSQNPRHKITKRGQNVTFRCDPISEHNRLYWYRQTLGQGPEFLTYFQNEAQLEKSRLLSDRFSAERPKGSFSTLEIQRTEQGDSAMYLCASSLAGGKGEQYFGPGTRLTVT.

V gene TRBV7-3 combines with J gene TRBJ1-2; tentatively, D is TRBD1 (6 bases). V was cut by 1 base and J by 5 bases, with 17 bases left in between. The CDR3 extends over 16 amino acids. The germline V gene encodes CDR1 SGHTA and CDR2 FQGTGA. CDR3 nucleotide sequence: TGTGCCAGCAGCTTAATAGGGGGGGCAGGGACGTATGGCTACACCTTC. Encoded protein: CASSLIGGAGTYGYTF.

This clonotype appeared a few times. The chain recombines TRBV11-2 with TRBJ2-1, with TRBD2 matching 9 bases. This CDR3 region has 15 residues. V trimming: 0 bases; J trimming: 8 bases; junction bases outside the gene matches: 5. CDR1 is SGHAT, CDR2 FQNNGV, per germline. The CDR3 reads CASSLDGGRADEQFF. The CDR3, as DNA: TGTGCCAGCAGCTTAGATGGCGGGAGGGCCGATGAGCAGTTCTTC.

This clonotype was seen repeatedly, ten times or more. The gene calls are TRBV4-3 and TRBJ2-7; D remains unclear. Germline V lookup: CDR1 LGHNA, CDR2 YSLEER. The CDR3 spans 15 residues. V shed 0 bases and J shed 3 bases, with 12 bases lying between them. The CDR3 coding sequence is TGCGCCAGCAGCCAAGAGTTGTTGGGTCTCTACGAGCAGTACTTC. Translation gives CASSQELLGLYEQYF.

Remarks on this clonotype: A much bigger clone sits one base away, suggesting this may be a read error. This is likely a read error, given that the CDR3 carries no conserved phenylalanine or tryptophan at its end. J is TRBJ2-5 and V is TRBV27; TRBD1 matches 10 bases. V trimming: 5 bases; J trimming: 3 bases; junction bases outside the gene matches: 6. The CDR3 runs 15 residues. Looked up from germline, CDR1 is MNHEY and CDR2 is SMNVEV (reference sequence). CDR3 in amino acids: CASSAADRGKETQYY. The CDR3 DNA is TGTGCCAGCAGTGCCGCGGACAGGGGGAAAGAGACCCAGTACTAC.

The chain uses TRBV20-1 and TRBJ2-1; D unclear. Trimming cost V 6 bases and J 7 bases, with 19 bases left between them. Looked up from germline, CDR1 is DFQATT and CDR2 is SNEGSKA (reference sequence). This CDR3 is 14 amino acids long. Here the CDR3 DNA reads TGCAGTGCCCCACGCGTTCTTTATGGGAATGAGCAGTTCTTC. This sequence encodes CSAPRVLYGNEQFF.

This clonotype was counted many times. In DNA, the CDR3 is TGTGCCAGCAGCGTAGATATCGGCTACCCCTACAATGAGCAGTTCTTC. Translated, it gives CASSVDIGYPYNEQFF. V gene TRBV9 combines with J gene TRBJ2-1, with no clear D. Looked up from germline, CDR1 is SGDLS and CDR2 is YYNGEE. The V end lost 0 bases, the J end lost 2 bases, and 12 bases lay between the germline ends. This CDR3 has 16 amino acids.

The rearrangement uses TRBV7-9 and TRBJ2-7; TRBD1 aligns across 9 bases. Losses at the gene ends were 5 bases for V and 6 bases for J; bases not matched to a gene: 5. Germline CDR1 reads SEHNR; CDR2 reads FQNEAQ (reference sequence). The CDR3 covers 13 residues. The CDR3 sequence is CASSPDRGAEQYF. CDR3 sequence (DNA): TGTGCCAGCAGCCCTGACAGGGGGGCCGAGCAGTACTTC.

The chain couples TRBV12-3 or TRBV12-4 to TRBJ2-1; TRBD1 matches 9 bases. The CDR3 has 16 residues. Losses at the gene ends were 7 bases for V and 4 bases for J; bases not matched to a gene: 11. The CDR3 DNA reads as TGTGCCAGCATACAGGGGGCCTCACTCCTTTACAATGAGCAGTTCTTC. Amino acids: CASIQGASLLYNEQFF.

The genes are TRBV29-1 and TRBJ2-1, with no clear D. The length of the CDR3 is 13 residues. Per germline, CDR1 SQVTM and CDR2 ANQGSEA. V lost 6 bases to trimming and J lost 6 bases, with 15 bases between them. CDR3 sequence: CSVALGGSNEQFF. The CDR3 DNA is TGCAGCGTGGCCTTGGGCGGATCCAATGAGCAGTTCTTC.

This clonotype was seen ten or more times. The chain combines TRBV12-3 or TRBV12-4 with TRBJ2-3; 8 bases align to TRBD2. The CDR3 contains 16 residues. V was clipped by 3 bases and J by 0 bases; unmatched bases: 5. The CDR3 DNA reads TGTGCCAGCAGTTTTATGGCTAGCGGGAGCACAGATACGCAGTATTTT. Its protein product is CASSFMASGSTDTQYF.

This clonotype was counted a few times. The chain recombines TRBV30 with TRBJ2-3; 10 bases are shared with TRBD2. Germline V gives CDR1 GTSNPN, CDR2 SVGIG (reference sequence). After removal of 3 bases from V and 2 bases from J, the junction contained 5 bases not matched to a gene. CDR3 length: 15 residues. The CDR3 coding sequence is TGTGCCTGGAGCAAAGCGGGAGGGTTCACAGATACGCAGTATTTT. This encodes CAWSKAGGFTDTQYF.

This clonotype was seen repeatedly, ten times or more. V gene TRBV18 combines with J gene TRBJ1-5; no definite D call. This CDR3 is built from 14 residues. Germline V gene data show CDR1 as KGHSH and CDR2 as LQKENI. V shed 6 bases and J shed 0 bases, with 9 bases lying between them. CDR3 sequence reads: CASSHSDSNQPQHF. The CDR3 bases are TGTGCCAGCTCTCACTCCGATAGCAATCAGCCCCAGCATTTT.

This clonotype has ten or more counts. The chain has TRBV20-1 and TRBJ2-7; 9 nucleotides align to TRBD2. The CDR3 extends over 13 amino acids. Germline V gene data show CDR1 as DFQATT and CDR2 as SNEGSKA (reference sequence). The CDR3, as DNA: TGCAGCGCCTTAGCGGGAGTTGACTACGAGCAGTACTTC. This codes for CSALAGVDYEQYF.